Presented here are 2 T cell receptor beta chains from one specimen sequenced in a study of blood T cell repertoires in COVID-19. Some clones are missing from TCRdb's copy, which holds only in-frame ones; the method was immunoSEQ multiplex PCR. The sample has some 140,000 clones, 87% seen once. Input material: peripheral blood. These receptors originate from a man aged 45-65 years with active COVID-19.

The chain recombines TRBV2 with TRBJ2-7; 10 positions agree with TRBD1. Germline CDR1 and CDR2: SNHLY and FYNNEI. This CDR3 comprises 13 residues. After removal of 5 bases from V and 7 bases from J, the junction contained 5 bases not matched to a gene. CDR3 protein: CASSYRDRGEQYF. In DNA, the CDR3 is TGTGCCAGCAGTTACCGGGACAGGGGTGAGCAGTACTTC.

V usage is TRBV18 and J usage is TRBJ2-3; D gene uncertain. Trimming left V 0 bases short and J 3 bases short, with 4 bases between. CDR3 length equals 13 residues. The germline gives CDR1 KGHSH, CDR2 LQKENI. The CDR3 coding sequence is TGTGCCAGCTCACCACCGTCAACAGATACGCAGTATTTT. It yields the protein CASSPPSTDTQYF.